A single sample is the source of the 29 T cell receptor beta chains below, sequenced in a study of CD8 T cells in Susac syndrome. RNA totalling roughly 0.45 to 1 ug underwent reverse transcription with random hexamers. TCRdb itself ran the immunoSEQ multiplex PCR reads through MiXCR, one entry per CDR3 protein. Of approximately 220,000 distinct CDR3 sequences listed, 85% to 95% were seen once; the top ten hold 0.082%. The sequencing sample was made of CD4+ T cells from PBMCs. The receptors shown here come from a human donor with multiple sclerosis.

The rearrangement links TRBV20-1 to TRBJ1-1, with TRBD1 as a possible D gene (6 bases). Per germline, CDR1 DFQATT and CDR2 SNEGSKA (reference sequence). The ends were cut back, 3 bases at V and 7 bases at J, with 15 bases in the middle. The CDR3 is 13 residues long. CDR3 amino acids: CSARKQGGNEAFF. In DNA, the CDR3 is TGCAGTGCTAGGAAACAGGGCGGGAATGAAGCTTTCTTT.

V gene TRBV2 combines with J gene TRBJ1-1; 8 positions match TRBD1. This CDR3 spans 16 amino acids. Germline V gives CDR1 SNHLY, CDR2 FYNNEI. Unmatched junction bases numbered 8, after V lost 5 bases and J lost 0 bases. The CDR3 nucleotides are TGTGCCAGCAGTAGGCAGGGGGCGGATTTGAACACTGAAGCTTTCTTT. Protein: CASSRQGADLNTEAFF. The whole variable domain, filled in from reference TRBV2 and TRBJ1-1, reads EPEVTQTPSHQVTQMGQEVILRCVPISNHLYFYWYRQILGQKVEFLVSFYNNEISEKSEIFDDQFSVERPDGSNFTLKIRSTKLEDSAMYFCASSRQGADLNTEAFFGQGTRLTVV.

The chain is built from TRBV27 and TRBJ2-2; 7 bases are shared with TRBD1. The V gene's germline CDR1 is MNHEY and CDR2 SMNVEV (reference sequence). The CDR3 covers 17 residues. V was pared by 8 bases and J by 3 bases, with 15 bases of the junction left unmatched. Here the CDR3 reads CASVSWLGDRDTGELFF. The DNA of the CDR3 is TGTGCCAGCGTTTCTTGGCTCGGGGACAGAGACACCGGGGAGCTGTTTTTT.

The genes are TRBV29-1 and TRBJ1-1, with D possibly TRBD1 on 5 matching bases. This CDR3 contains 14 residues. The V gene's germline CDR1 is SQVTM and CDR2 ANQGSEA. V lost 7 bases, J lost 1 base, and 16 bases lay in between. CDR3 sequence reads: CSASWGPPNTEAFF. The CDR3 DNA is TGCAGCGCCTCCTGGGGACCGCCGAACACTGAAGCTTTCTTT.

The chain combines TRBV18 with TRBJ2-3, with D unclear. The germline gives CDR1 KGHSH, CDR2 LQKENI. The germline V and J ends were trimmed by 1 base and 5 bases, with 16 bases remaining between them. The CDR3 length is 16 residues. The CDR3 DNA reads TGTGCCAGCTCACCACTGAACAGTGAGGTTATAGATACGCAGTATTTT. Its protein is CASSPLNSEVIDTQYF.

The chain has TRBV20-1 and TRBJ1-2; a possible D gene is TRBD1 (6 bases). CDR3 size: 13 residues. Germline V gene lookup returns CDR1 DFQATT and CDR2 SNEGSKA (reference sequence). V was cut by 1 base and J by 2 bases, with 8 bases left in between. CDR3 loop: CSARGQGNYGYTF. For the CDR3, the DNA is TGCAGTGCTAGAGGGCAGGGGAACTATGGCTACACCTTC.

This chain links TRBV30 with TRBJ1-1; D might be TRBD1 (5 bases). This CDR3 is built from 13 residues. The germline V and J ends were trimmed by 3 bases and 1 base, with 9 bases remaining between them. Germline CDR1 reads GTSNPN; CDR2 reads SVGIG (reference sequence). The CDR3 region is CAWRSRANTEAFF. CDR3 sequence (DNA): TGTGCCTGGAGGTCCAGGGCGAACACTGAAGCTTTCTTT.

The chain has TRBV20-1 and TRBJ2-3; no clear D gene. Germline CDR1 reads DFQATT; CDR2 reads SNEGSKA (reference sequence). V shed 5 bases and J shed 0 bases, with 12 bases lying between them. The CDR3 extends over 14 amino acids. CDR3 protein: CSALDRASTDTQYF. The CDR3 nucleotides read TGCAGTGCTCTGGACCGTGCTAGCACAGATACGCAGTATTTT.

Here the CDR3 DNA reads TGCGCCAGCAGCCAAGACATCAACAGCAGAGGCACTGAAGCTTTCTTT. Translation gives CASSQDINSRGTEAFF. The chain carries TRBV4-1 and TRBJ1-1, with D hard to call. The CDR3 loop spans 16 amino acids. The V gene lost 0 bases and the J gene lost 4 bases, with 15 bases spanning the gap. From germline, CDR1 is MGHRA and CDR2 YSYEKL.

V and J are TRBV29-1 and TRBJ1-2; no clear D. The CDR3 has 12 amino acids. With 3 bases removed from V and 9 bases from J, the gap between germline ends came to 14 bases. Germline V gives CDR1 SQVTM, CDR2 ANQGSEA. The CDR3 reads CSVDPSSGSYTF. CDR3 nucleotides: TGCAGCGTTGACCCCTCGTCAGGTAGCTACACCTTC.

CDR3 nucleotide sequence: TGTGCCAGCAGCTTGATGAACACTGAAGCTTTCTTT. Amino acids: CASSLMNTEAFF. This chain connects TRBV7-9 to TRBJ1-1; D is undetermined. The CDR3 extends over 12 amino acids. Germline values: CDR1 SEHNR, CDR2 FQNEAQ (reference sequence). Trimming pared 3 bases from V and 0 bases from J, leaving 2 bases between.

This sequence joins TRBV29-1 and TRBJ1-2; D not resolved. The CDR3 sequence is 13 residues long. The V end was cut by 6 bases, the J end by 4 bases, with 15 bases between. Germline CDR1 is SQVTM and CDR2 is ANQGSEA. In nucleotides, the CDR3 is TGCAGCGTGGGGTTTGGGCAGACCTATGGCTACACCTTC. Protein sequence: CSVGFGQTYGYTF. Together with reference TRBV29-1 and TRBJ1-2, the CDR3 gives the full variable domain: SAVISQKPSRDICQRGTSLTIQCQVDSQVTMMFWYRQQPGQSLTLIATANQGSEATYESGFVIDKFPISRPNLTFSTLTVSNMSPEDSSIYLCSVGFGQTYGYTFGSGTRLTVV.

The V gene is TRBV4-1, the J gene TRBJ1-4; perhaps TRBD1 as D (5 bases). Trimming took 2 bases from V and 3 from J, leaving 10 bases between them. Per germline, CDR1 MGHRA and CDR2 YSYEKL. This CDR3 comprises 15 residues. The CDR3 nucleotides read TGCGCCAGCAGCCAACAGGGCCTATCTAATGAAAAACTGTTTTTT. Translated, it gives CASSQQGLSNEKLFF.

J is TRBJ2-5 and V is TRBV20-1; D remains ambiguous. Per the germline V gene, CDR1 is DFQATT and CDR2 is SNEGSKA (reference sequence). The CDR3 has 14 amino acids. V lost 0 bases, J lost 0 bases, and 8 bases lay in between. The CDR3 DNA follows: TGCAGTGCTAGAGAGAACAGACACCAAGAGACCCAGTACTTC. Protein sequence: CSARENRHQETQYF.

The chain has TRBV5-6 and TRBJ2-3; D is possibly TRBD2 (5 bases). The germline V and J ends were trimmed by 3 bases and 0 bases, with 8 bases remaining between them. The CDR3 has 14 amino acids. CDR1 and CDR2 from the germline V gene are SGHDT and YYEEEE. The CDR3 nucleotides are TGTGCCAGCAGCTGGCAGCGGAGCACAGATACGCAGTATTTT. This codes for CASSWQRSTDTQYF.

The chain joins TRBV20-1 to TRBJ2-3; 7 bases agree with TRBD1. The germline V gene has CDR1 DFQATT and CDR2 SNEGSKA (reference sequence). CDR3 length: 15 amino acids. V was clipped by 2 bases and J by 6 bases; unmatched bases: 11. Written as DNA, the CDR3 is TGCAGTGCTAGAAGGGACAGTCTCCGTTTGGATACGCAGTATTTT. This codes for CSARRDSLRLDTQYF.

The chain uses TRBV14 and TRBJ2-7; 9 bases align to TRBD1. CDR3 length: 13 amino acids. V shed 7 bases, J shed 6 bases, and the junction held 7 bases outside the gene matches. Germline CDR1 is SGHDN and CDR2 is FVKESK. In nucleotides, the CDR3 is TGTGCCAGCACCTATGCGACAGGGGGCGAGCAGTACGTC. Protein: CASTYATGGEQYV.

The chain uses TRBV29-1 and TRBJ1-1, with D unresolved. The CDR3 runs to 10 residues. V was cut by 4 bases and J by 7 bases, with 7 bases left in between. The V gene's germline CDR1 is SQVTM and CDR2 ANQGSEA. The CDR3 sequence is CSVGVLEAFF. The CDR3 DNA sequence: TGCAGCGTTGGCGTTCTTGAAGCTTTCTTT.

CDR3 protein: CASSLGQTSFDEQFF. DNA for the CDR3: TGTGCCAGCAGCTTAGGCCAGACTAGTTTCGATGAGCAGTTCTTC. The V gene is TRBV11-3, the J gene TRBJ2-1, with a tentative D call TRBD2 (6 bases). The germline V gene encodes CDR1 SGHNT and CDR2 YENEEA. The V end lost 1 base, the J end lost 8 bases, and 15 bases lay between the germline ends. This CDR3 comprises 15 residues.

The chain recombines TRBV12-3 or TRBV12-4 with TRBJ2-7; 11 bases are shared with TRBD2. Trimming removed 5 bases from V and 9 bases from J; junction bases left unmatched: 12. This CDR3 is 15 amino acids long. As DNA, the CDR3 is TGTGCCAGCAGTCCGACTAGCGGGGACCCTACGATGCAGTACGTC. This encodes CASSPTSGDPTMQYV.

This clonotype showed up just once. This chain uses TRBV2 with TRBJ2-1; perhaps D is TRBD1 or TRBD2 (5 bases each). Germline CDR1 and CDR2: SNHLY and FYNNEI. The CDR3 has 13 amino acids. The V end was cut by 7 bases, the J end by 3 bases, with 10 bases between. CDR3 coding DNA: TGTGCCAGCATGGGGACCTTCTACAATGAGCAGTTCTTC. Protein sequence: CASMGTFYNEQFF.

V gene TRBV3-1 combines with J gene TRBJ1-1, with 7 bases matching TRBD1. Per germline, CDR1 LGHDT and CDR2 YNNKEL (reference sequence). This CDR3 comprises 18 residues. Germline trimming cut 0 bases from V and 0 bases from J; bases unmatched to any gene: 10. Here the CDR3 DNA reads TGTGCCAGCAGCCAAGATTCAGGGGGGGCGCTGATGAACACTGAAGCTTTCTTT. Protein: CASSQDSGGALMNTEAFF.

The gene calls are TRBV6-4 and TRBJ1-6; D is undetermined. V lost 8 bases, J lost 6 bases, and 8 bases lay in between. Germline CDR1 and CDR2: MRHNA and SNTAGT. This CDR3 region has 12 residues. CDR3 in DNA: TGTGCCAGCGGGAGCACTAATTCACCCCTCCACTTT. This translates into CASGSTNSPLHF.

The CDR3 coding sequence is TGTGCCACCAGCAGGGACAGGGCGGGTCAGCCCCAGCATTTT. It codes for CATSRDRAGQPQHF. V is TRBV15 and J is TRBJ1-5; 8 bases line up with TRBD1. Germline CDR1 is LNHNV and CDR2 is YYDKDF (reference sequence). V gave up 3 bases and J gave up 6 bases; unmatched junction bases: 4. This CDR3 is 14 amino acids long.

V is TRBV3-1 and J is TRBJ1-1, with 10 bases lining up with TRBD1. Per germline, CDR1 LGHDT and CDR2 YNNKEL (reference sequence). The CDR3 is 14 residues long. V dropped 1 base and J dropped 6; count of bases not matched to a gene: 2. CDR3 sequence (DNA): TGTGCCAGCAGCCAAGGGACAGGGGGGGCTGAAGCTTTCTTT. Protein sequence: CASSQGTGGAEAFF.

The gene calls are TRBV11-2 and TRBJ2-1; 7 nucleotides agree with TRBD1. The junction had 7 bases not matched to a gene; V was cut back by 5 bases and J by 9 bases. CDR1 is SGHAT and CDR2 is FQNNGV in the germline V gene. CDR3 length equals 13 residues. The CDR3 region is CASSPGTVGEQFF. DNA for the CDR3: TGTGCCAGCAGCCCCGGGACAGTGGGTGAGCAGTTCTTC.

The chain joins TRBV29-1 to TRBJ1-2, with D tentatively TRBD1 (6 bases). Germline V gene lookup returns CDR1 SQVTM and CDR2 ANQGSEA. Deletions cut 1 base from V and 2 bases from J, with 8 bases between. The CDR3 is 13 amino acids. CDR3 nucleotides: TGCAGCGTTGAAGGGGGGCAGAACTATGGCTACACCTTC. Protein product: CSVEGGQNYGYTF.

The V gene is TRBV7-9, the J gene TRBJ1-2; D gene ambiguous. CDR3 length equals 12 residues. V lost 3 bases, J lost 8 bases, and 10 bases lay in between. Looked up from germline, CDR1 is SEHNR and CDR2 is FQNEAQ (reference sequence). This chain's CDR3 is CASSLRQDGYTF. The CDR3 DNA reads as TGTGCCAGCAGCTTGAGACAAGACGGCTACACCTTC.

The chain employs TRBV2 and TRBJ1-5; D gene ambiguous. The CDR3 contains 15 residues. The germline V gene encodes CDR1 SNHLY and CDR2 FYNNEI. V lost 1 base, J lost 7 bases, and 14 bases lay in between. The CDR3, as DNA: TGTGCCAGCAGTGAAGGTTGGGGAGAGTCACAGCCCCAGCATTTT. The encoded protein is CASSEGWGESQPQHF.